This section outlines one T cell receptor beta chain sequence together with its context. Its specificity is not known. One base away lies a much larger clone, so this may be a sequencing read error. V lost 3 bases to trimming and J lost 6 bases, with 21 bases between them. CDR1 SGHVS and CDR2 FNYEAQ come from the germline V gene. The CDR3 extends over 16 amino acids. The use of previously described methods and listed TCR primers produced the bulk TCR libraries. TCRdb called the PCR reads again in MiXCR, with one record for every CDR3 protein. The sample carries roughly 300,000 distinct CDR3 sequences, roughly 24% recorded once. The source of the sample is a study of molecular identifiers for immune sequencing clone quantification. General observations from the study: Spiked Jurkat TCR RNA originating from one cell could reportedly be identified amid more than 800,000 naive cells.

Sorting selected naive CD8 T cells with a CD8+CD4-CCR7+CD45RA+ phenotype. Sequenced material: naive CD8+ T cells from blood, with Jurkat cell RNA spiked in. Subset described: FACS-sorted CD8+CD4-CCR7+CD45RA+ naive T cells. The chain is built from TRBV7-6 and TRBJ2-7, with a possible D match to TRBD1 (8 bases). The TCR originated in a human donor in good health. Some libraries in this study had Jurkat cell RNA spiked in. The CDR3 spells CASSLVGRNRGAEQYF. The CDR3 coding sequence is TGTGCCAGCAGCTTGGTCGGGAGGAACAGGGGGGCCGAGCAGTACTTC.